This T cell receptor beta chain was profiled in a study of T cell changes during pregnancy in multiple sclerosis. The repertoire was sequenced with immunoSEQ multiplex PCR; TCRdb's copy has only in-frame clones and lacks some. The sample holds tens of thousands of clones; about 89% are singletons and the top ten take about 13%. Deletions cut 3 bases from V and 2 bases from J, with 14 bases between. CDR3 length: 15 amino acids. CDR1 SNHLY and CDR2 FYNNEI come from the germline V gene. V is TRBV2 and J is TRBJ2-7; maybe TRBD2 (5 bases). Sequencing was performed on CD8+ T cells from peripheral blood mononuclear cells, taken in the first trimester of pregnancy. The source is a female donor in good health, enrolled as a control in a pregnancy study. The CDR3 loop is CASSDIGLNTYEQYF. DNA of the CDR3: TGTGCCAGCAGTGATATTGGACTGAATACCTACGAGCAGTACTTC.